Below, 16 T cell receptor beta chains from the same sample are listed, as sequenced in a study of cytomegalovirus exposure and HLA in healthy donors. PCR was performed using 60 Vbeta and 13 Jbeta primers. Profiled with immunoSEQ multiplex PCR; TCRdb holds only in-frame clones, not every one. The table includes 95,000 to 150,000 clones, roughly 81% detected once. The sample comprised PBMCs. The receptor set was obtained from a woman aged 25 to 39 in good health and CMV-seronegative.

V usage is TRBV5-1 and J usage is TRBJ1-3, with TRBD1 identical over 7 bases. With 1 base clipped from V and 4 bases from J, the junction kept 2 bases outside the gene matches. The CDR3 is 14 residues long. Germline V gene lookup returns CDR1 SGHRS and CDR2 YFSETQ. The CDR3 DNA follows: TGCGCCAGCAGCTTGACGACAGGGGGAAACACCATATATTTT. Residues: CASSLTTGGNTIYF.

The rearrangement links TRBV12-5 to TRBJ1-1, with D possibly being TRBD1 (5 bases). Germline V gene sequence: CDR1 LGHNT, CDR2 FRNRAP. V lost 9 bases and J lost 0, with 14 bases in between. The CDR3 has 14 amino acids. The CDR3 reads CASATGLLNTEAFF. The CDR3 nucleotides read TGTGCTAGCGCAACGGGACTTCTGAACACTGAAGCTTTCTTT.

The chain is built from TRBV18 and TRBJ2-5; D is uncertain. The germline gives CDR1 KGHSH, CDR2 LQKENI. This CDR3 region has 13 residues. V was trimmed by 4 bases and J by 2 bases, leaving 8 bases between them. CDR3 nucleotides: TGTGCCAGCTCACTTAGCAGACAAGAGACCCAGTACTTC. Its protein is CASSLSRQETQYF.

This sequence joins TRBV28 and TRBJ2-3; D gene unclear. V was clipped by 3 bases and J by 0 bases, with 10 bases between them. The length of the CDR3 is 15 residues. Germline CDR1 is MDHEN and CDR2 is SYDVKM. The CDR3 loop is CASSFQASSTDTQYF. The CDR3 DNA reads as TGTGCCAGCAGTTTCCAAGCGTCTAGCACAGATACGCAGTATTTT.

The chain joins TRBV19 to TRBJ2-7, with D possibly being TRBD2 (5 bases). Trimming cost V 0 bases and J 2 bases, with 8 bases left between them. Germline V gives CDR1 LNHDA, CDR2 SQIVND (reference sequence). The CDR3 extends over 14 amino acids. This chain's CDR3 is CASSIELGTYEQYF. Written as DNA, the CDR3 is TGTGCCAGTAGTATAGAACTAGGAACCTACGAGCAGTACTTC.

The genes are TRBV30 and TRBJ1-4; possibly TRBD1 for D (6 bases). The CDR3 runs to 15 residues. The V and J ends lost 2 bases and 8 bases respectively, with 18 bases between them. Germline CDR1 and CDR2: GTSNPN and SVGIG (reference sequence). The CDR3 sequence is CAWSNKQGIKEKLFF. The CDR3 DNA is TGTGCCTGGAGTAATAAACAGGGAATTAAGGAAAAACTGTTTTTT.

This clone showed up just a few times. The chain joins TRBV6-5 to TRBJ1-5, with D maybe TRBD1 (6 bases). This CDR3 spans 15 amino acids. Trimming took 0 bases from V and 4 from J, leaving 10 bases between them. Germline CDR1 reads MNHEY; CDR2 reads SVGAGI. The CDR3 DNA is TGTGCCAGCAGTTACTCCGCAGGGGTGAATCAGCCCCAGCATTTT. Encoded protein: CASSYSAGVNQPQHF.

The chain carries TRBV6-6 and TRBJ1-2; no reliable D call. The germline gives CDR1 MNHNY, CDR2 SVGAGI (reference sequence). V lost 6 bases, J lost 4 bases, and 15 bases lay in between. The CDR3 length is 14 residues. This chain's CDR3 is CASSLVGGTYGYTF. DNA of the CDR3: TGTGCCAGCAGCTTGGTCGGCGGTACCTATGGCTACACCTTC.

The J gene is TRBJ2-3, the V gene TRBV6-5; 8 positions agree with TRBD1. J gave up 3 bases and V 2 bases, and 4 bases lay outside the gene matches. Germline assignment: CDR1 MNHEY and CDR2 SVGAGI. The CDR3 has 15 amino acids. The CDR3 nucleotides read TGTGCCAGCAGTTACGGTCAGGGGGCGACAGATACGCAGTATTTT. Protein sequence: CASSYGQGATDTQYF.

This clone was detected only once. The chain combines TRBV5-4 with TRBJ1-2; D remains unclear. CDR3 size: 14 residues. Germline V gene data show CDR1 as SGHNT and CDR2 as YYREEE (reference sequence). Deletions cut 4 bases from V and 6 bases from J, with 16 bases between. This chain's CDR3 is CASSGGFPPHGYTF. The DNA of the CDR3 is TGTGCCAGCAGCGGCGGCTTTCCTCCCCATGGCTACACCTTC.

The rearrangement uses TRBV5-1 and TRBJ2-7; 10 nucleotides match TRBD2. The CDR3 covers 15 residues. Germline CDR1 is SGHRS and CDR2 is YFSETQ. The trim removed 0 bases at V and 6 bases at J, leaving 6 bases unmatched. The CDR3: CASSLGASGSSEQYF. DNA of the CDR3: TGCGCCAGCAGCTTGGGCGCTAGCGGGAGTTCCGAGCAGTACTTC.

The chain joins TRBV6-5 to TRBJ2-7; D perhaps matches TRBD2 (7 bases). The CDR3 has 15 residues. Per the germline V gene, CDR1 is MNHEY and CDR2 is SVGAGI. V was cut by 6 bases and J by 0 bases, with 15 bases left in between. The CDR3 DNA reads as TGTGCCAGCAGACCCCGGGAGGACAGCTCCTACGAGCAGTACTTC. It specifies CASRPREDSSYEQYF.

CDR3 residues: CASSRLIGWLHSSYNEQFF. CDR3 nucleotide sequence: TGTGCCAGCAGCCGACTTATAGGATGGCTCCATAGCTCCTACAATGAGCAGTTCTTC. The chain is built from TRBV7-9 and TRBJ2-1; D not resolved. The ends were cut back, 5 bases at V and 0 bases at J, with 23 bases in the middle. This CDR3 has 19 residues. Looked up from germline, CDR1 is SEHNR and CDR2 is FQNEAQ (reference sequence).

The chain is built from TRBV4-1 and TRBJ2-1, with D maybe TRBD1 (5 bases). The V gene's germline CDR1 is MGHRA and CDR2 YSYEKL. Trimming pared 1 base from V and 5 bases from J, leaving 24 bases between. The CDR3 extends over 19 amino acids. The CDR3 DNA reads TGCGCCAGCAGCCAAGTGCTGGCAGGGTTCGGTCAATCAGACAATGAGCAGTTCTTC. Residues: CASSQVLAGFGQSDNEQFF.

CDR3 sequence: CASSVSSGLGIYEQYF. Written as DNA, the CDR3 is TGTGCCAGCAGCGTTTCCTCGGGACTGGGCATCTACGAGCAGTACTTC. The chain has TRBV9 and TRBJ2-7; weak D call: TRBD2 (6 bases). V lost 2 bases to trimming and J lost 3 bases, with 18 bases between them. This CDR3 has 16 amino acids. Germline V CDR1 and CDR2: SGDLS, YYNGEE.

The gene calls are TRBV5-4 and TRBJ2-1; possible D gene TRBD2, 6 bases. The CDR3 extends over 14 amino acids. The V gene lost 4 bases and the J gene lost 5 bases, with 13 bases spanning the gap. Germline-derived CDR1 and CDR2 are SGHNT and YYREEE (reference sequence). CDR3 DNA: TGTGCCAGCAGCCCGTGGGAGGTCCACAATGAGCAGTTCTTC. Protein: CASSPWEVHNEQFF. The whole variable domain, remainder taken from reference TRBV5-4 and TRBJ2-1, is ETGVTQSPTHLIKTRGQQVTLRCSSQSGHNTVSWYQQALGQGPQFIFQYYREEENGRGNFPPRFSGLQFPNYSSELNVNALELDDSALYLCASSPWEVHNEQFFGPGTRLTVL.